The 5 T cell receptor beta chains in this list originate from one sample, sequenced in a study of shared clonotypes between healthy human individuals. Sequencing was performed with immunoSEQ multiplex PCR; in TCRdb, only in-frame clones are kept and a portion is missing. Of 2 million to 2.5 million clones listed, just under 95% are singletons. What was sequenced was naive CD4+ T cells from PBMCs. Subset denoted: CD45RA+ positively selected. The receptors stem from a man aged 18 to 29 in good health. Some clones in this sample may be carry-over from other donors' samples.

The chain combines TRBV7-9 with TRBJ2-7, with 10 positions matching TRBD1. The V segment lost 2 bases and the J segment 6 bases; nucleotides outside the gene matches: 4. CDR1 is SEHNR and CDR2 is FQNEAQ in the germline V gene (reference sequence). The CDR3 is made up of 14 amino acids. The CDR3 region has the DNA TGTGCCAGCAGCTTAAGACAGGGGGCGGGCGAGCAGTACTTC. Translation: CASSLRQGAGEQYF.

The chain employs TRBV7-8 and TRBJ2-7; D is ambiguous. Trimming left V 4 bases short and J 2 bases short, with 9 bases between. CDR3 length equals 13 residues. From germline, CDR1 is SGHVS and CDR2 FQNEAQ. CDR3 DNA sequence: TGTGCCAGCAGCTCAGCCAGAACCTACGAGCAGTACTTC. This gives the protein CASSSARTYEQYF.

The chain combines TRBV5-1 with TRBJ2-5, with 11 nucleotides matching TRBD1. V lost 3 bases, J lost 0 bases, and 1 base stayed unmatched. The CDR3 sequence is 15 residues long. Germline V gene sequence: CDR1 SGHRS, CDR2 YFSETQ. This CDR3 is CASSWGQGDQETQYF. For the CDR3, the DNA is TGCGCCAGCAGCTGGGGACAGGGGGACCAAGAGACCCAGTACTTC. The variable domain in full, with the rest retrieved from reference TRBV5-1 and TRBJ2-5, is KAGVTQTPRYLIKTRGQQVTLSCSPISGHRSVSWYQQTPGQGLQFLFEYFSETQRNKGNFPGRFSGRQFSNSRSEMNVSTLELGDSALYLCASSWGQGDQETQYFGPGTRLLVL.

This sequence joins TRBV5-4 and TRBJ1-1, with D possibly matching TRBD1 (5 bases). Germline-derived CDR1 and CDR2 are SGHNT and YYREEE (reference sequence). The CDR3 is 15 amino acids. V was clipped by 4 bases and J by 5 bases, with 18 bases between them. CDR3 nucleotides: TGTGCCAGCAGCCGGGATACTGGGGGAGGAACTGAAGCTTTCTTT. This translates into CASSRDTGGGTEAFF.

The chain uses TRBV5-1 and TRBJ2-5, with TRBD2 matching over 10 bases. Germline CDR1 SGHRS, CDR2 YFSETQ. The CDR3 consists of 15 residues. V lost 2 bases to trimming and J lost 1 base; unmatched junction nucleotides: 2. CDR3 sequence (DNA): TGCGCCAGCAGCTTAACTAGCGGGGTCCAAGAGACCCAGTACTTC. Protein product: CASSLTSGVQETQYF.